These 25 T cell receptor beta chains came from one sample sequenced in a study of control samples from healthy donors and cancer patients (TCRdb year 2020). To prepare the library, the immunoSEQ multiplex PCR assay was applied. TCRdb provides this immuneACCESS table in a form limited to in-frame rearrangements. Some clones are lacking; in checked studies, under half of them reflect an unresolved V gene, and why the rest are absent is not known. The sample table records about 160,000 clones; around 96% of these occur just once. The top ten clones comprise 0.85% to 1.3% of the sample. Sequencing was performed on blood. The source of these receptors is a young woman in good health.

The chain joins TRBV15 to TRBJ2-5; TRBD2 matches at 15 bases. The CDR3 has 20 amino acids. With 1 base clipped from V and 5 bases from J, the junction kept 14 bases outside the gene matches. Germline lookup yields CDR1 LNHNV and CDR2 YYDKDF (reference sequence). The CDR3 loop reads CATSRGGLAGGRRVQETQYF. DNA for the CDR3: TGTGCCACCAGCAGAGGTGGACTAGCGGGAGGGCGTCGAGTGCAGGAGACCCAGTACTTC.

This sequence joins TRBV15 and TRBJ2-1; D is perhaps TRBD2 (7 bases). Per the germline V gene, CDR1 is LNHNV and CDR2 is YYDKDF (reference sequence). V was shortened by 1 base and J by 8 bases, with 12 bases between the two germline ends. The CDR3 runs 14 residues. The CDR3 here is CATSRVGGLDEQFF. The CDR3 nucleotides read TGTGCCACCAGCAGAGTCGGGGGGCTAGATGAGCAGTTCTTC.

This clone appeared once. The chain links TRBV28 to TRBJ2-3; 9 bases fit TRBD2. CDR1 MDHEN and CDR2 SYDVKM come from the germline V gene. The CDR3 runs 16 residues. Trimming took 2 bases from V and 3 from J; bases not matched to a gene: 6. CDR3: CASSLGVAGATDTQYF. The DNA for the CDR3 is TGTGCCAGCAGTTTAGGAGTAGCGGGAGCGACAGATACGCAGTATTTT.

This clone was seen just once. CDR3 residues: CASSPPLAGQEYYEQYF. The CDR3 nucleotides read TGTGCCAGCTCACCACCCCTCGCGGGACAGGAATACTACGAGCAGTACTTC. This chain connects TRBV18 to TRBJ2-7; 8 bases line up with TRBD1. Germline V gene sequence: CDR1 KGHSH, CDR2 LQKENI. The junction had 10 bases not matched to a gene; V was cut back by 0 bases and J by 3 bases. CDR3 length: 17 amino acids.

V is TRBV9 and J is TRBJ2-7, with no clear D. V shed 0 bases and J shed 2 bases, with 15 bases lying between them. This CDR3 comprises 16 residues. Looked up from germline, CDR1 is SGDLS and CDR2 is YYNGEE. DNA for the CDR3: TGTGCCAGCAGCGTAGAAATTAACCCCGGGCCCTACGAGCAGTACTTC. The encoded protein is CASSVEINPGPYEQYF. Full variable domain (remainder filled in from reference TRBV9 and TRBJ2-7): DSGVTQTPKHLITATGQRVTLRCSPRSGDLSVYWYQQSLDQGLQFLIQYYNGEERAKGNILERFSAQQFPDLHSELNLSSLELGDSALYFCASSVEINPGPYEQYFGPGTRLTVT.

This clone has only one observation. The V call is TRBV19, the J call TRBJ2-1; 11 positions agree with TRBD2. The CDR3 is 21 residues long. Germline values: CDR1 LNHDA, CDR2 SQIVND (reference sequence). V lost 5 bases to trimming and J lost 3 bases; unmatched junction nucleotides: 21. CDR3 residues: CASSFSLIAGGPSRVYNEQFF. The CDR3 region has the DNA TGTGCCAGTAGTTTCTCCCTCATAGCGGGAGGGCCCTCCCGGGTCTACAATGAGCAGTTCTTC.

The chain links TRBV13 to TRBJ1-1; the match to TRBD1 covers 8 bases. Looked up from germline, CDR1 is PRHDT and CDR2 is FYEKMQ (reference sequence). This CDR3 has 12 residues. The trim removed 4 bases at V and 6 bases at J, leaving 1 base unmatched. CDR3 region: CASSSQGAEAFF. The CDR3 region has the DNA TGTGCCAGCAGCTCACAGGGGGCTGAAGCTTTCTTT.

This chain joins TRBV5-1 and TRBJ2-5, with 7 positions matching TRBD1. Germline V gene sequence: CDR1 SGHRS, CDR2 YFSETQ. There are 15 residues in the CDR3. V shed 0 bases and J 1 base; nucleotides not matched to a gene: 3. The CDR3 loop reads CASSLARDSQETQYF. The CDR3 coding sequence is TGCGCCAGCAGCTTGGCTCGGGACAGCCAAGAGACCCAGTACTTC.

About this clone itself: The same CDR3 also results from other DNA sequences found in this sample. V and J are TRBV5-1 and TRBJ2-5; 8 positions match TRBD1. The J segment lost 5 bases and the V segment lost 0 bases, leaving 6 bases of the junction unmatched. The CDR3 consists of 15 residues. Germline lookup yields CDR1 SGHRS and CDR2 YFSETQ. Written as DNA, the CDR3 is TGCGCCAGCAGCTTGGGTCAGGGGGCCGGGGAGACCCAGTACTTC. Encoded protein: CASSLGQGAGETQYF.

The V call is TRBV30, the J call TRBJ1-5; D unresolved. Germline values: CDR1 GTSNPN, CDR2 SVGIG (reference sequence). This CDR3 contains 11 residues. V was cut by 3 bases and J by 15 bases, with 15 bases left in between. The CDR3, as DNA: TGTGCCTGGAGCGCCGGACCTGTACGGCATTTT. Its protein is CAWSAGPVRHF.

The V gene is TRBV28, the J gene TRBJ2-7; no clear D. The length of the CDR3 is 13 residues. V was shortened by 4 bases and J by 1 base, with 8 bases between the two germline ends. CDR1 is MDHEN, CDR2 SYDVKM, per germline. The DNA of the CDR3 is TGTGCCAGCAGTTCACGTAAGTCCTACGAGCAGTACTTC. It encodes CASSSRKSYEQYF.

The gene calls are TRBV6-1 and TRBJ2-5, with D possibly being TRBD2 (5 bases). The CDR3 consists of 16 residues. The V and J ends lost 2 bases and 0 bases respectively, with 13 bases between them. CDR1 MNHNS and CDR2 SASEGT come from the germline V gene. This CDR3 is CASSEPGKVNQETQYF. The CDR3 DNA reads TGTGCCAGCAGTGAACCGGGGAAAGTAAACCAAGAGACCCAGTACTTC.

The chain combines TRBV5-1 with TRBJ2-1; no clear D. Trimming shortened V by 0 bases and J by 3 bases, and 7 bases separated the two germline ends. The V gene's germline CDR1 is SGHRS and CDR2 YFSETQ. The CDR3 length is 14 residues. CDR3 nucleotide sequence: TGCGCCAGCAGCTTGGCCGGAGACTACAATGAGCAGTTCTTC. Translation gives CASSLAGDYNEQFF.

The CDR3 loop reads CASRGVLDGYTF. CDR3 bases: TGTGCCAGCAGGGGGGTTCTTGATGGCTACACCTTC. The V call is TRBV11-2, the J call TRBJ1-2, with D possibly TRBD1 on 5 matching bases. The germline V gene encodes CDR1 SGHAT and CDR2 FQNNGV. V shed 6 bases and J shed 6 bases, with 11 bases lying between them. CDR3 length equals 12 residues.

The J gene is TRBJ2-4, the V gene TRBV29-1, with D perhaps TRBD1 (6 bases). The CDR3 is made up of 13 amino acids. Germline V gene sequence: CDR1 SQVTM, CDR2 ANQGSEA. V gave up 7 bases and J gave up 8 bases, with 18 bases separating them. The CDR3 sequence is CSAVSGDKDIQYF. For the CDR3, the DNA is TGCAGCGCCGTATCAGGGGACAAGGACATTCAGTACTTC. The full variable domain, in which reference TRBV29-1 and TRBJ2-4 provide the parts outside the CDR3, is SAVISQKPSRDICQRGTSLTIQCQVDSQVTMMFWYRQQPGQSLTLIATANQGSEATYESGFVIDKFPISRPNLTFSTLTVSNMSPEDSSIYLCSAVSGDKDIQYFGAGTRLSVL.

This sequence joins TRBV28 and TRBJ1-5; D is unresolved. V lost 6 bases to trimming and J lost 1 base, with 28 bases between them. The CDR3 length is 20 residues. The germline gives CDR1 MDHEN, CDR2 SYDVKM. The CDR3 reads CASSPLREPILSLSNQPQHF. CDR3 nucleotides: TGTGCCAGCAGCCCCCTACGAGAACCCATACTCTCTTTGAGCAATCAGCCCCAGCATTTT.

This clone was counted once. This chain uses TRBV18 with TRBJ1-1; D not resolved. The CDR3 sequence is 13 residues long. V gave up 3 bases and J gave up 5 bases, with 10 bases separating them. Per germline, CDR1 KGHSH and CDR2 LQKENI. CDR3: CASSPTSVTEAFF. CDR3 nucleotide sequence: TGTGCCAGCTCACCGACGTCAGTGACTGAAGCTTTCTTT.

V is TRBV27 and J is TRBJ2-2, with TRBD2 matching over 12 bases. Germline CDR1 reads MNHEY; CDR2 reads SMNVEV (reference sequence). After removal of 2 bases from V and 7 bases from J, the junction contained 2 bases not matched to a gene. The CDR3 loop spans 15 amino acids. The CDR3 spells CASSLLAGGVGELFF. CDR3 in DNA: TGTGCCAGCAGTTTACTAGCGGGAGGGGTCGGGGAGCTGTTTTTT.

The V gene is TRBV6-5, the J gene TRBJ1-5; the match to TRBD1 covers 10 bases. CDR1 is MNHEY, CDR2 SVGAGI, per germline. CDR3 size: 15 residues. The junction had 6 bases not matched to a gene; V was cut back by 6 bases and J by 4 bases. CDR3 nucleotide sequence: TGTGCCAGCAGCACTCGGACAGGGGGGAATCAGCCCCAGCATTTT. The encoded protein is CASSTRTGGNQPQHF.

The rearrangement uses TRBV5-1 and TRBJ1-6, with D perhaps TRBD1 (6 bases). Trimming took off 4 bases at V and 17 bases at J, with 22 bases between the two ends. CDR3 length: 14 amino acids. Germline V lookup: CDR1 SGHRS, CDR2 YFSETQ. The CDR3 spells CASSTGNSPGQVHF. The CDR3 DNA is TGCGCCAGCAGCACAGGGAATTCCCCTGGGCAGGTCCACTTT.

The chain links TRBV6-5 to TRBJ1-4; TRBD1 matches 9 bases. The V and J ends lost 7 bases and 5 bases, in that order; junction bases with no gene match: 5. The CDR3 length is 14 residues. Germline V gene data show CDR1 as MNHEY and CDR2 as SVGAGI. CDR3 protein: CASTRDRGNEKLFF. The CDR3 nucleotides are TGTGCCAGCACCCGAGACAGGGGGAATGAAAAACTGTTTTTT.

V is TRBV3-1 (or the pseudogene TRBV3-2) and J is TRBJ2-2; 12 nucleotides line up with TRBD2. Looked up from germline, CDR1 is LGHDT and CDR2 is YNNKEL (reference sequence). V lost 1 base and J lost 7; bases outside the gene matches: 4. The CDR3 consists of 16 residues. CDR3 DNA: TGTGCCAGCAGCCAAGGACTAGCGGGAGTCGGCGGGGAGCTGTTTTTT. Translating it yields CASSQGLAGVGGELFF.

The genes are TRBV5-1 and TRBJ2-7; either TRBD1 or TRBD2 may supply D (5 bases each). Per germline, CDR1 SGHRS and CDR2 YFSETQ. This CDR3 region has 17 residues. The ends were cut back, 3 bases at V and 5 bases at J, with 24 bases in the middle. This chain's CDR3 is CASSWAPRQRSTNEQYF. For the CDR3, the DNA is TGCGCCAGCAGCTGGGCCCCAAGACAGCGCTCGACTAACGAGCAGTACTTC. Drawing the rest from reference TRBV5-1 and TRBJ2-7, the complete variable domain is KAGVTQTPRYLIKTRGQQVTLSCSPISGHRSVSWYQQTPGQGLQFLFEYFSETQRNKGNFPGRFSGRQFSNSRSEMNVSTLELGDSALYLCASSWAPRQRSTNEQYFGPGTRLTVT.

The chain employs TRBV6-5 and TRBJ2-7; 8 bases are a match to TRBD1. V shed 6 bases, J shed 4 bases, and the junction held 8 bases outside the gene matches. CDR1 and CDR2 from the germline V gene are MNHEY and SVGAGI. The CDR3 loop spans 14 amino acids. This CDR3 reads CASSRGTGTYEQYF. CDR3 sequence (DNA): TGTGCCAGCAGCCGCGGGACAGGAACTTACGAGCAGTACTTC.

The rearrangement joins TRBV24-1 to TRBJ2-7; D gene uncertain. CDR1 and CDR2 from the germline V gene are KGHDR and SFDVKD. This CDR3 is 12 amino acids long. Trimming removed 12 bases at V and 1 base at J, with 12 bases between. CDR3 residues: CACTGPSYEQYF. CDR3 DNA: TGTGCCTGCACCGGGCCTTCCTACGAGCAGTACTTC.